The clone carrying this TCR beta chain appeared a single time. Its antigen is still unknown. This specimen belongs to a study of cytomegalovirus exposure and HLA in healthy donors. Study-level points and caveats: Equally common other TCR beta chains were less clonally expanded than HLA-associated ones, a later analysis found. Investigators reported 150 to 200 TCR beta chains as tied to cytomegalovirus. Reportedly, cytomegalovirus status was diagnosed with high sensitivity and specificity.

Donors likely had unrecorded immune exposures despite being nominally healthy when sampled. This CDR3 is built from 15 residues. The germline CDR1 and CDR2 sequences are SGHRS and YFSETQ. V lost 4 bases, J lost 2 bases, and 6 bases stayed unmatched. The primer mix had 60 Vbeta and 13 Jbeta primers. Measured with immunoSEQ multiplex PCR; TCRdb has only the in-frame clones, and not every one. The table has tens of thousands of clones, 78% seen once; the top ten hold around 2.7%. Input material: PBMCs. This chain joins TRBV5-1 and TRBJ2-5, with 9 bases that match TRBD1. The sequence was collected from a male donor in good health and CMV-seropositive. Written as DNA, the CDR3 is TGCGCCAGCAGCCCCCTGGGACAGGGACAAGAGACCCAGTACTTC. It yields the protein CASSPLGQGQETQYF. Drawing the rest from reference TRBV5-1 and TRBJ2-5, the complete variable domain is KAGVTQTPRYLIKTRGQQVTLSCSPISGHRSVSWYQQTPGQGLQFLFEYFSETQRNKGNFPGRFSGRQFSNSRSEMNVSTLELGDSALYLCASSPLGQGQETQYFGPGTRLLVL.